This T cell receptor (beta chain) originates from a study of blood T cells in healthy people across ages. The study, taken as a whole, reports: Among long-lived donors, naive CD4+ cells were more numerous and diversity higher than in aged donors.

To note about this clonotype: Its target is not known.

Every donor contributed 8 to 10 milliliters of peripheral blood by blood draw. The use of a sample-barcoded 5' primer and a J-beta primer mix characterized a second PCR of roughly 6 to 11 cycles. A template-switch adaptor with 12 random nucleotides tagged each cDNA molecule. TCRdb passed the 5' RACE reads through MiXCR, listing each CDR3 protein once. Counted here are hundreds of thousands of distinct CDR3 sequences, 58% occurring once; the ten biggest clones make up 22%. The CDR3 has 16 amino acids. With 3 bases removed from V and 8 bases from J, the gap between germline ends came to 17 bases. The V gene's germline CDR1 is LGHDT and CDR2 YNNKEL (reference sequence).

Sequencing was done on a sample of blood. The receptor was isolated from a man in his thirties or forties in good health. The chain links TRBV3-1 to TRBJ1-6, with D uncertain. This CDR3 is CASSQRLARVDSPLHF. The CDR3 region has the DNA TGTGCCAGCAGCCAGAGGTTAGCCCGAGTGGATTCACCCCTCCACTTT.